These 24 T cell receptor beta chains were sequenced from one sample in a study of T-cell memory formation after mild COVID-19. From the 5' RACE reads, TCRdb called clonotypes with MiXCR, one entry per CDR3 protein. The sample lists 410,000 or so distinct CDR3 sequences, roughly a quarter occurring once. Sequencing input: PBMCs or a T cell subset sorted from them (not recorded which). Receptor source: an adult woman who had mild COVID-19 (a few samples of this study predate the infection). Cell type and time point are not known.

This clonotype has just a few counts. It is unclear where the CDR3 begins or ends on the DNA, so no DNA is shown, and the CDR3 is as TCRdb lists it. V usage is TRBV29-1 and J usage is TRBJ2-5; the table's D call, TRBD2, has no DNA check behind it. Termini included, the CDR3 measures 11 amino acids. The V gene's germline CDR1 is SQVTM and CDR2 ANQGSEA. CDR3: CSVGHGTSGLF.

This clonotype was counted many times. An end of the junction does not agree with germline; a read error may underlie this. V gene TRBV5-1 combines with J gene TRBJ2-5; 12 bases align to TRBD2. CDR1 SGHRS and CDR2 YFSETQ come from the germline V gene. The CDR3 contains 15 residues. DNA for the CDR3: TGTGCCAGCAGCCTGGGACTAGCGGGCCAAGAGACCCAGTACTTC. Its translation is CASSLGLAGQETQYF. The full variable domain, completed using reference TRBV5-1 and TRBJ2-5, is KAGVTQTPRYLIKTRGQQVTLSCSPISGHRSVSWYQQTPGQGLQFLFEYFSETQRNKGNFPGRFSGRQFSNSRSEMNVSTLELGDSALYLCASSLGLAGQETQYFGPGTRLLVL.

This clonotype was seen a few times. The chain links TRBV4-1 to TRBJ2-1; D ambiguous. The CDR3 contains 15 residues. Per the germline V gene, CDR1 is MGHRA and CDR2 is YSYEKL. Trimming stripped 4 bases from V and 7 bases from J, with 17 bases between. This CDR3 reads CASSPGASKRNEQFF. CDR3 coding DNA: TGCGCCAGCAGCCCGGGCGCGTCGAAGAGGAATGAGCAGTTCTTC.

J is TRBJ2-2 and V is TRBV6-6; tentative D call: TRBD2 (6 bases). Between the trimmed V and J ends, which lost 2 bases and 1 base, there was a span of 14 bases. This CDR3 has 17 amino acids. Per germline, CDR1 MNHNY and CDR2 SVGAGI (reference sequence). The CDR3 DNA reads as TGTGCCAGCAGTTACGTCTTCGGGACTCAGAACACCGGGGAGCTGTTTTTT. Protein sequence: CASSYVFGTQNTGELFF.

The gene calls are TRBV20-1 and TRBJ1-2; D is ambiguous. Germline V gives CDR1 DFQATT, CDR2 SNEGSKA (reference sequence). Trimming took off 7 bases at V and 7 bases at J, with 19 bases between the two ends. The CDR3 runs to 13 residues. CDR3 residues: CSVEKESTSGYTF. The CDR3 DNA follows: TGCAGTGTGGAGAAGGAATCGACGAGTGGCTACACCTTC.

This clonotype has more than one count but fewer than ten. This rearrangement joins TRBV29-1 to TRBJ2-2, with D possibly matching TRBD2 (5 bases). This CDR3 comprises 13 residues. Per germline, CDR1 SQVTM and CDR2 ANQGSEA. V lost 7 bases and J lost 8, with 17 bases in between. The CDR3 loop is CSARTANMGELFF. As DNA, the CDR3 is TGCAGCGCTAGGACTGCTAACATGGGGGAGCTGTTTTTT.

The chain couples TRBV5-5 to TRBJ2-1; D perhaps matches TRBD1 (5 bases). The germline V gene encodes CDR1 SGHKS and CDR2 YYEKEE (reference sequence). CDR3 size: 16 residues. V gave up 2 bases and J gave up 3 bases, with 15 bases separating them. CDR3 coding DNA: TGTGCCAGCAGCTTCTGGGTGTCTGACAGCTACAATGAGCAGTTCTTC. This gives the protein CASSFWVSDSYNEQFF.

The genes are TRBV24-1 and TRBJ2-1; TRBD1 aligns across 8 bases. Unmatched junction bases numbered 8, after V lost 5 bases and J lost 3 bases. Germline CDR1 reads KGHDR; CDR2 reads SFDVKD. The CDR3 runs to 16 residues. CDR3 sequence: CATSGSTGEGYNEQFF. The CDR3, as DNA: TGTGCCACCAGTGGTTCGACAGGGGAAGGCTACAATGAGCAGTTCTTC.

The rearrangement links TRBV10-3 to TRBJ2-3, with a weak D call TRBD2 (6 bases). This CDR3 spans 16 amino acids. CDR1 and CDR2 (germline): ENHRY, SYGVKD. V dropped 0 bases and J dropped 4 bases, with 14 bases sitting between them. CDR3 bases: TGTGCCATCAGTGAGTCTTGGCGGGAAGGGGCAGATACGCAGTATTTT. Encoded protein: CAISESWREGADTQYF.

The sample holds a few counts of this clonotype. DNA for the CDR3: TGTGCCAGCAGTTACTCGGAGCGGGAGTGGGCAGATACGCAGTATTTT. It codes for CASSYSEREWADTQYF. The chain is built from TRBV6-6 and TRBJ2-3; 8 bases line up with TRBD2. The V segment lost 0 bases and the J segment 4 bases; nucleotides outside the gene matches: 6. Germline V gives CDR1 MNHNY, CDR2 SVGAGI (reference sequence). The CDR3 is 16 amino acids.

The CDR3 spells CASSSSGWDTDTQYF. For the CDR3, the DNA is TGTGCCAGCAGTTCTAGCGGGTGGGACACAGATACGCAGTATTTT. The chain recombines TRBV12-3 or TRBV12-4 with TRBJ2-3; 8 nucleotides line up with TRBD2. The CDR3 consists of 15 residues. V shed 4 bases and J 2 bases; nucleotides not matched to a gene: 5.

This clonotype appeared a few times. This chain links TRBV18 with TRBJ1-5; the D gene is possibly TRBD1 (6 bases). Deletions cut 6 bases from V and 5 bases from J, with 14 bases between. This CDR3 is 14 amino acids long. The V gene's germline CDR1 is KGHSH and CDR2 LQKENI. The CDR3 region is CASSGTLIDQPQHF. In DNA form, the CDR3 reads TGTGCCAGCTCCGGGACATTGATAGATCAGCCCCAGCATTTT.

The V and J genes are TRBV6-6 and TRBJ1-1; a possible D gene is TRBD1 (5 bases). The V end was cut by 6 bases, the J end by 3 bases, with 14 bases between. This CDR3 comprises 14 residues. Germline V gives CDR1 MNHNY, CDR2 SVGAGI (reference sequence). CDR3 sequence (DNA): TGTGCCAGCAGCCCCGTTGGGGCCGACACTGAAGCTTTCTTT. Translating gives CASSPVGADTEAFF.

This clonotype has a handful of counts. This chain links TRBV9 with TRBJ2-4; 7 bases align to TRBD2. Germline V gene lookup returns CDR1 SGDLS and CDR2 YYNGEE. This CDR3 has 14 residues. V lost 5 bases and J lost 13; bases outside the gene matches: 15. CDR3 sequence (DNA): TGTGCCAGCAGTCCAACCGGGGAGGGTCTTTACCAGTACTTC. This gives the protein CASSPTGEGLYQYF.

The chain links TRBV15 to TRBJ2-7; TRBD1 is a possible D gene (5 bases). Trimming cost V 1 base and J 3 bases, with 10 bases left between them. CDR3 length: 14 amino acids. The germline CDR1 and CDR2 sequences are LNHNV and YYDKDF (reference sequence). The CDR3 region has the DNA TGTGCCACCAGCAGAGTCGGGCAGGGCTACGAGCAGTACTTC. Protein product: CATSRVGQGYEQYF.

There are a few counts of this clonotype. The rearrangement links TRBV29-1 to TRBJ2-6; 8 bases line up with TRBD1. CDR3 length: 15 residues. V lost 6 bases, J lost 4 bases, and 8 bases stayed unmatched. Germline lookup yields CDR1 SQVTM and CDR2 ANQGSEA. The CDR3 bases are TGCAGCGTGAGAGACAGGGGTTCGGGGGCCAACGTCCTGACTTTC. Protein: CSVRDRGSGANVLTF.

V and J are TRBV30 and TRBJ2-4, with TRBD2 matching over 7 bases. This CDR3 is built from 13 residues. The germline V gene encodes CDR1 GTSNPN and CDR2 SVGIG (reference sequence). With 3 bases clipped from V and 8 bases from J, the junction kept 7 bases outside the gene matches. The CDR3 coding sequence is TGTGCCTGGAGCGTCGGGACTAAGGACATTCAGTACTTC. As protein: CAWSVGTKDIQYF.

The table lists this clonotype with a few counts. The rearrangement joins TRBV7-9 to TRBJ1-4; 8 bases are shared with TRBD1. Germline CDR1 SEHNR, CDR2 FQNEAQ (reference sequence). With V trimmed by 3 bases and J by 2 bases, 2 bases remained unmatched. The CDR3 totals 15 residues. The CDR3 reads CASSLDRDTNEKLFF. CDR3 in DNA: TGTGCCAGCAGCTTGGACAGGGATACTAATGAAAAACTGTTTTTT.

This chain connects TRBV5-1 to TRBJ1-4; 7 bases agree with TRBD1. Per the germline V gene, CDR1 is SGHRS and CDR2 is YFSETQ. The CDR3 extends over 15 amino acids. Trimming cost V 4 bases and J 7 bases; bases outside gene matches: 10. The DNA for the CDR3 is TGCGCCAGCAGCCTGTCCGGGACAGCACGTGAAAAACTGTTTTTT. Its translation is CASSLSGTAREKLFF.

The chain carries TRBV20-1 and TRBJ2-7; 12 bases match TRBD2. The CDR3 has 15 amino acids. J was trimmed by 3 bases and V by 5 bases; bases with no gene match: 8. CDR1 is DFQATT and CDR2 is SNEGSKA in the germline V gene (reference sequence). CDR3 in amino acids: CSAPSRLAGDYEQYF. The CDR3, as DNA: TGCAGTGCTCCCAGCAGACTAGCGGGGGACTACGAGCAGTACTTC.

This clonotype has just a few counts. V is TRBV7-9 and J is TRBJ2-3; tentative D call: TRBD1 (5 bases). The CDR3 runs to 14 residues. V lost 8 bases, J lost 3 bases, and 15 bases lay in between. CDR1 is SEHNR, CDR2 FQNEAQ, per germline (reference sequence). The CDR3 reads CASGAPQRTDTQYF. The CDR3 DNA follows: TGTGCCAGCGGGGCCCCTCAACGGACAGATACGCAGTATTTT.

The CDR3 DNA sequence: TGTGCCAGCACTCGCCGGGGGCCGGGGCCCCAGCATTTT. Protein sequence: CASTRRGPGPQHF. The J gene is TRBJ1-5, the V gene TRBV12-3 or TRBV12-4; possibly TRBD1 for D (6 bases). V was clipped by 7 bases and J by 9 bases, with 16 bases between them. This CDR3 is 13 amino acids long.

The chain has TRBV10-3 and TRBJ2-7, with 7 nucleotides matching TRBD1. The CDR3 contains 15 residues. J was trimmed by 1 base and V by 0 bases; bases with no gene match: 3. The V gene's germline CDR1 is ENHRY and CDR2 SYGVKD. The CDR3 here is CAISESVGQSYEQYF. The CDR3 DNA reads as TGTGCCATCAGTGAGTCGGTGGGACAGTCCTACGAGCAGTACTTC.

This clonotype was seen at least ten times. The chain is built from TRBV5-1 and TRBJ2-6; possibly TRBD1 or TRBD2 for D (5 bases each). Per the germline V gene, CDR1 is SGHRS and CDR2 is YFSETQ. The CDR3 is 17 residues long. Trimming stripped 4 bases from V and 0 bases from J, with 14 bases between. Here the CDR3 reads CASSAGTAASGANVLTF. The CDR3 nucleotides read TGCGCCAGCAGCGCCGGGACGGCAGCCTCTGGGGCCAACGTCCTGACTTTC.